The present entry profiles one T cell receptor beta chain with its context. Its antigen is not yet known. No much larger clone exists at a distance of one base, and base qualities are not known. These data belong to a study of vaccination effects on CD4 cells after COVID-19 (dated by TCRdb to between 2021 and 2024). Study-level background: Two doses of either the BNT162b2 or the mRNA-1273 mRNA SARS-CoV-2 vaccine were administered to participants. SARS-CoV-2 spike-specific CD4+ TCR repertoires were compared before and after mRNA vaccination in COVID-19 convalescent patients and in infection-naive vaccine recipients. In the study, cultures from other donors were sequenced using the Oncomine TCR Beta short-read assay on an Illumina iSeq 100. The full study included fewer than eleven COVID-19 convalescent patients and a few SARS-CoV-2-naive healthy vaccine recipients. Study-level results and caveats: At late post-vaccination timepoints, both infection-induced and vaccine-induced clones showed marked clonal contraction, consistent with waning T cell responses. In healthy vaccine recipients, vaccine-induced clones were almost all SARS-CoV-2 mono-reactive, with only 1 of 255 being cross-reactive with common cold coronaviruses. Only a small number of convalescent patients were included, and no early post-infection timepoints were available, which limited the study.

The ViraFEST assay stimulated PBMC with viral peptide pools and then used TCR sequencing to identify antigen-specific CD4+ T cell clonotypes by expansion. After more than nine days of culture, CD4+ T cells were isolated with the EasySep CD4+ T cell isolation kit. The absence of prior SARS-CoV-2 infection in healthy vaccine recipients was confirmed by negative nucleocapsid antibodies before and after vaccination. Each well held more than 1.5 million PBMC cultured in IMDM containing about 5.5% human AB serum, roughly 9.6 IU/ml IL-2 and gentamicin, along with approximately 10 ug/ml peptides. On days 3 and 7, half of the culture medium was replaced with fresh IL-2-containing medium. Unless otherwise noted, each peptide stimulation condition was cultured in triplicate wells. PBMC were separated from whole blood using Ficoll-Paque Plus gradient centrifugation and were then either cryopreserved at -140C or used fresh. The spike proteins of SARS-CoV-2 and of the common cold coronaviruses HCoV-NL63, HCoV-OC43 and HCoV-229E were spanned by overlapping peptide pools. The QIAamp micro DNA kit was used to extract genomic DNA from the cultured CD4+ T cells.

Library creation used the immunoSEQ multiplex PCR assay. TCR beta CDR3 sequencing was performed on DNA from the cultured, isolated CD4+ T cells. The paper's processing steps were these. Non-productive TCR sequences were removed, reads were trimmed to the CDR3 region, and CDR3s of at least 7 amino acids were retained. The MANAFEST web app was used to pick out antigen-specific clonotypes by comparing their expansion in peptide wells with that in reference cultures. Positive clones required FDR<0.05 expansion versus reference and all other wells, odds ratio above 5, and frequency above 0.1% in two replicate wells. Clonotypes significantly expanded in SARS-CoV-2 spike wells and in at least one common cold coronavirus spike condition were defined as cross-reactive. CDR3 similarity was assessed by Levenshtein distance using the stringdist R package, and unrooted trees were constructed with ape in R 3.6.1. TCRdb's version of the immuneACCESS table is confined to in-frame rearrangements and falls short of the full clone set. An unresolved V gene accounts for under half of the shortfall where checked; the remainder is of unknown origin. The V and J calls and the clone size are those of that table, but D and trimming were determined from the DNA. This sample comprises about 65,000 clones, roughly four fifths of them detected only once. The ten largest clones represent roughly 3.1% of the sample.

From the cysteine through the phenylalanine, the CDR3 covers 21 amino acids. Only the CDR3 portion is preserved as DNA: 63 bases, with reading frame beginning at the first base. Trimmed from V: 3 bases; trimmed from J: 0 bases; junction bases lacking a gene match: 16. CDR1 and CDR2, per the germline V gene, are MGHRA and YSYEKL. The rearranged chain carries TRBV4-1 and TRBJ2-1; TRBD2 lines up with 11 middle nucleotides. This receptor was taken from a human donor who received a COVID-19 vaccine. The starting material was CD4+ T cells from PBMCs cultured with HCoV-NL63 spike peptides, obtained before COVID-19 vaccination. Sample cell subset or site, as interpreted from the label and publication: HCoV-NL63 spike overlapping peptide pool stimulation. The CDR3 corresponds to CASSHNKGGSGGAFSYNEQFF. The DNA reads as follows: TGCGCCAGCAGCCACAACAAAGGGGGTAGCGGGGGGGCCTTCTCCTACAATGAGCAGTTCTTC.